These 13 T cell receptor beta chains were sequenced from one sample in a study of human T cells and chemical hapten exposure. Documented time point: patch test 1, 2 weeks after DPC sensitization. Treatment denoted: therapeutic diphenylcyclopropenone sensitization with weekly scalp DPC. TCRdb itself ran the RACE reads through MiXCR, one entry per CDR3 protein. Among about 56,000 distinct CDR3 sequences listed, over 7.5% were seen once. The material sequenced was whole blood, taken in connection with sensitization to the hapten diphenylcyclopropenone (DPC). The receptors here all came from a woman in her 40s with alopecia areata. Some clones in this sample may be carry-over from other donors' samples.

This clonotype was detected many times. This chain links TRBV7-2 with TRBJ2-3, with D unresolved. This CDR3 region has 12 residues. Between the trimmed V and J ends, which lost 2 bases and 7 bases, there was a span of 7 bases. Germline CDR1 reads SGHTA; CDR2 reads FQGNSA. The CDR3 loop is CASSLRFHTQYF. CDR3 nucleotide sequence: TGTGCCAGCAGCTTAAGATTTCATACGCAGTATTTT. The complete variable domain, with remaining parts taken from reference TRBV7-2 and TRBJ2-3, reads GAGVSQSPSNKVTEKGKDVELRCDPISGHTALYWYRQSLGQGLEFLIYFQGNSAPDKSGLPSDRFSAERTGGSVSTLTIQRTQQEDSAVYLCASSLRFHTQYFGPGTRLTVL.

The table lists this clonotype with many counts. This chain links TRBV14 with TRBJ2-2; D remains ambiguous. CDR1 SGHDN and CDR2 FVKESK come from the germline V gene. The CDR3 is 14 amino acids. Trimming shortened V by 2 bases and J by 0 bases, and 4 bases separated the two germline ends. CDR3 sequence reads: CASSQWANTGELFF. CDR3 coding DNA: TGTGCCAGCAGCCAATGGGCGAACACCGGGGAGCTGTTTTTT.

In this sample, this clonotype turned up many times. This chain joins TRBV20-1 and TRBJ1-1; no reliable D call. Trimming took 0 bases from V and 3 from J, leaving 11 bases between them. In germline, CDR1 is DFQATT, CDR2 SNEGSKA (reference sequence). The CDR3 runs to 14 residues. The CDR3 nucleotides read TGCAGTGCTAGAGATTATTGGGGTGACACTGAAGCTTTCTTT. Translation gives CSARDYWGDTEAFF.

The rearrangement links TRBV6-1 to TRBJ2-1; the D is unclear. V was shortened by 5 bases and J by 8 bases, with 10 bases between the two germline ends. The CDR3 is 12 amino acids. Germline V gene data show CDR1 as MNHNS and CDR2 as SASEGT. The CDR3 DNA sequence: TGTGCCAGCAGTCTTACATTCGATGAGCAGTTCTTC. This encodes CASSLTFDEQFF.

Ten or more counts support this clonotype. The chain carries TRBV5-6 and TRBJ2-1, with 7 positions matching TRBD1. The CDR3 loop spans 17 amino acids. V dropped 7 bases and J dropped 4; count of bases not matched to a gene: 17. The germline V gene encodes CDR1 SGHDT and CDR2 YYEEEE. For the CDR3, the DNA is TGTGCCAGCGGATTTATAGGGGACAGACAACTTTACAATGAGCAGTTCTTC. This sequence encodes CASGFIGDRQLYNEQFF.

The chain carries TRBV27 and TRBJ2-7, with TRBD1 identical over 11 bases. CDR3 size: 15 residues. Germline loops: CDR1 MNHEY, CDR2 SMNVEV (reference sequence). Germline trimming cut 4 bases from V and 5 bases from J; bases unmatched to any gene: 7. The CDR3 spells CASSWGTGGAHEQYF. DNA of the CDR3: TGTGCCAGCAGTTGGGGGACAGGGGGTGCCCACGAGCAGTACTTC.

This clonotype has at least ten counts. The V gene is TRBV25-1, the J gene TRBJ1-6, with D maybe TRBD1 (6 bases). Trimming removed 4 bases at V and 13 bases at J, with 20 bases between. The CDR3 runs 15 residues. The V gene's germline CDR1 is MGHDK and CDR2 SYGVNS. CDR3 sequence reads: CASSATGLMAHPLHF. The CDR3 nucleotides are TGTGCCAGCAGTGCAACAGGGTTAATGGCACATCCCCTCCACTTT.

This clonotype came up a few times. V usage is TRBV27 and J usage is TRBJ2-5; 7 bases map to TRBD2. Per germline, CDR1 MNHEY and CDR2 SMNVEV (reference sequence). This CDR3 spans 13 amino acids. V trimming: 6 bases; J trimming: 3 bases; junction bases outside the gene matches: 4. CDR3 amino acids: CASSSLAEETQYF. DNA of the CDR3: TGTGCCAGCAGCAGTCTAGCGGAAGAGACCCAGTACTTC.

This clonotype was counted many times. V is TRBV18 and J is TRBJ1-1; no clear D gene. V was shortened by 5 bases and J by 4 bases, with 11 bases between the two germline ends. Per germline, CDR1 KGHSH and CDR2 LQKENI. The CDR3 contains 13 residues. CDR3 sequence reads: CASSYEGATEAFF. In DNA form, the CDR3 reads TGTGCCAGCTCATATGAGGGAGCCACTGAAGCTTTCTTT. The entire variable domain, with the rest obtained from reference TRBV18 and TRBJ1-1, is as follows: NAGVMQNPRHLVRRRGQEARLRCSPMKGHSHVYWYRQLPEEGLKFMVYLQKENIIDESGMPKERFSAEFPKEGPSILRIQQVVRGDSAAYFCASSYEGATEAFFGQGTRLTVV.

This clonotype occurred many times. In DNA form, the CDR3 reads TGTGCCAGCAGTCCGGACAGGGTCGGCGGCTACACCTTC. Residues: CASSPDRVGGYTF. V usage is TRBV12-3 or TRBV12-4 and J usage is TRBJ1-2, with TRBD1 matching 8 bases. Germline trimming cut 5 bases from V and 8 bases from J; bases unmatched to any gene: 7. The CDR3 runs to 13 residues.

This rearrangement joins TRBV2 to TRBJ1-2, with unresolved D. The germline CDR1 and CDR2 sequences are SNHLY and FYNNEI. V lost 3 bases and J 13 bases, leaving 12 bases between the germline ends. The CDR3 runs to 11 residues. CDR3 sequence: CASSDEVEGTF. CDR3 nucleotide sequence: TGTGCCAGCAGTGATGAAGTAGAAGGCACCTTC.

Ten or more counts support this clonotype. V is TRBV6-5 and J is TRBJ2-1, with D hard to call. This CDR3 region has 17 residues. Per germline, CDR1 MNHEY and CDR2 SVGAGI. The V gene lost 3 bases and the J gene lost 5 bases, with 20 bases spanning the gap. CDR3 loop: CASSYYQPTHLNNEQFF. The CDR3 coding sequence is TGTGCCAGCAGTTATTACCAGCCGACGCACCTAAACAATGAGCAGTTCTTC.

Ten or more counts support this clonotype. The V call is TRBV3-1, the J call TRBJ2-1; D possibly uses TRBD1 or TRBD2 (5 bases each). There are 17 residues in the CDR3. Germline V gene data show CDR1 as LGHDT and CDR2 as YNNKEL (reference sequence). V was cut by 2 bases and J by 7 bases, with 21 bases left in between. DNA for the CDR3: TGTGCCAGCAGCCAATCCTATCTGGGACGGTCAATAAATGAGCAGTTCTTC. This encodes CASSQSYLGRSINEQFF.